The 23 T cell receptor beta chains below all came from one sample that was sequenced in a study of post-analysis software for immune sequencing data (dated by TCRdb to the mid-2010s). The investigation overall reported the following: Roughly 5 TRBV segments, including TRBV5-6, TRBV5-1 and TRBV20-1, were significantly more frequent in patients than controls.

The method was PCR. The sequencing machine was an Illumina HiSeq 2500. To reduce PCR and sequencing biases, unique molecular identifiers were incorporated into the TCR beta cDNA libraries. The public sequencing data were trimmed at Q25 with fastp and processed into clonotypes with MiXCR by TCRdb, which kept only in-frame beta chains. Entries are consolidated by CDR3 protein sequence, retaining the most common genes and DNA. The sample profile shows a few hundred thousand distinct CDR3 sequences; approximately 38% of them were found once. About 7.6% of the sample is held by the ten biggest clonotypes. Their cognate antigens are unknown. Sample: blood. These receptors were obtained from a girl aged 2-9 years with multiple sclerosis.

In its sample, this clonotype was seen a few times. The V and J genes are TRBV5-1 and TRBJ1-2; the match to TRBD1 covers 7 bases. The CDR3 is 14 amino acids. Looked up from germline, CDR1 is SGHRS and CDR2 is YFSETQ. The trim removed 4 bases at V and 10 bases at J, leaving 13 bases unmatched. The CDR3 DNA reads TGCGCCAGCAGCCACCCGACAGGGACTGGGGCCTACACCTTC. The encoded protein is CASSHPTGTGAYTF.

The rearrangement uses TRBV12-5 and TRBJ1-5; tentatively, D is TRBD1 (5 bases). The CDR3 spans 14 residues. The ends were cut back, 8 bases at V and 1 base at J, with 12 bases in the middle. Germline V gene data show CDR1 as LGHNT and CDR2 as FRNRAP. The CDR3 DNA sequence: TGTGCTAGTCGTTGGGGGGACAGCAATCAGCCCCAGCATTTT. It encodes CASRWGDSNQPQHF. Supplemented by reference TRBV12-5 and TRBJ1-5, the full variable domain reads DARVTQTPRHKVTEMGQEVTMRCQPILGHNTVFWYRQTMMQGLELLAYFRNRAPLDDSGMPKDRFSAEMPDATLATLKIQPSEPRDSAVYFCASRWGDSNQPQHFGDGTRLSIL.

This clonotype appeared a few times. The V call is TRBV4-2, the J call TRBJ2-1, with TRBD2 matching over 11 bases. Germline lookup yields CDR1 LGHNA and CDR2 YNFKEQ. This CDR3 region has 16 residues. The junction had 6 bases not matched to a gene; V was cut back by 3 bases and J by 5 bases. The CDR3 region is CASSQTSGVSHNEQFF. CDR3 DNA sequence: TGTGCCAGCAGCCAGACTAGCGGGGTTTCCCACAATGAGCAGTTCTTC.

The gene calls are TRBV28 and TRBJ2-1; 8 nucleotides agree with TRBD2. The CDR3 contains 15 residues. V was clipped by 6 bases and J by 2 bases; unmatched bases: 6. Germline-derived CDR1 and CDR2 are MDHEN and SYDVKM. The CDR3 coding sequence is TGTGCCAGCAGAGAGCGGGAGTACCCCTACAATGAGCAGTTCTTC. Amino acids: CASREREYPYNEQFF.

This clonotype was counted ten times or more. A read error may explain this, as a much larger clone is one base away. The chain links TRBV5-1 to TRBJ2-2; TRBD1 or TRBD2 may be the D gene (5 bases each). The CDR3 sequence is 15 residues long. Germline CDR1 is SGHRS and CDR2 is YFSETQ. CDR3 DNA sequence: TGCGCCAGCAGCTTGAGAACTCAGGACACCGGGGAGCGGTTTTTT. Translating gives CASSLRTQDTGERFF. The full variable domain, with the rest looked up from reference TRBV5-1 and TRBJ2-2, is KAGVTQTPRYLIKTRGQQVTLSCSPISGHRSVSWYQQTPGQGLQFLFEYFSETQRNKGNFPGRFSGRQFSNSRSEMNVSTLELGDSALYLCASSLRTQDTGERFFGEGSRLTVL.

The chain is built from TRBV5-6 and TRBJ2-5; 8 nucleotides match TRBD2. Germline assignment: CDR1 SGHDT and CDR2 YYEEEE. This CDR3 is built from 14 residues. J gave up 2 bases and V 6 bases, and 6 bases lay outside the gene matches. The CDR3 sequence: CASTGGAEQETQYF. CDR3 DNA sequence: TGTGCCAGCACCGGGGGGGCGGAGCAAGAGACCCAGTACTTC.

This clonotype was counted a single time. This rearrangement joins TRBV20-1 to TRBJ2-3; possibly TRBD1 for D (5 bases). V shed 5 bases and J shed 0 bases, with 6 bases lying between them. The length of the CDR3 is 12 residues. The germline gives CDR1 DFQATT, CDR2 SNEGSKA (reference sequence). Here the CDR3 reads CSAYRSTDTQYF. The CDR3 DNA reads TGCAGTGCTTACAGGAGCACAGATACGCAGTATTTT.

The gene calls are TRBV21-1 and TRBJ1-5; no check of the table's D call, TRBD1, against the DNA was made. TRBV21-1 represents a pseudogene. CDR3 length equals 17 residues. CDR3 nucleotides: TGTGCCAGCAGCAAATCGGAACAGGGACGGGGCAATCAGCCCCAGCATTTT. It yields the protein CASSKSEQGRGNQPQHF.

The chain employs TRBV19 and TRBJ2-1, with D unresolved. The CDR3 contains 13 residues. Trimming left V 4 bases short and J 7 bases short, with 11 bases between. Looked up from germline, CDR1 is LNHDA and CDR2 is SQIVND (reference sequence). This CDR3 is CASSTRSFNEQFF. For the CDR3, the DNA is TGTGCCAGTAGTACACGGAGTTTTAATGAGCAGTTCTTC.

V gene TRBV7-2 combines with J gene TRBJ2-1; no clear D gene. Trimming removed 4 bases from V and 7 bases from J, with 14 bases in between. CDR1 is SGHTA and CDR2 is FQGNSA in the germline V gene. The CDR3 has 14 residues. CDR3 DNA: TGTGCCAGCAGCTCTCTCCGTGACGGAAATGAGCAGTTCTTC. It yields the protein CASSSLRDGNEQFF.

This clonotype was seen more than once but under ten times. The rearrangement links TRBV28 to TRBJ2-5, with 7 bases lining up with TRBD1. Judging by the DNA end, TRBJ2-7 fits better; the J call may be wrong. The CDR3 covers 12 residues. Per germline, CDR1 MDHEN and CDR2 SYDVKM. CDR3 protein: CASSVRGREQYF. The CDR3 DNA reads as TGTGCCAGCAGTGTAAGGGGGCGCGAGCAGTACTTC.

The chain is built from TRBV6-5 and TRBJ1-1, with a possible D match to TRBD1 (6 bases). Germline CDR1 and CDR2: MNHEY and SVGAGI. The CDR3 is 13 amino acids. Trimming took off 2 bases at V and 4 bases at J, with 8 bases between the two ends. The DNA for the CDR3 is TGTGCCAGCAGTTACAGGGGGTTCACTGAAGCTTTCTTT. This translates into CASSYRGFTEAFF.

This clonotype was observed a few times. The chain carries TRBV6-5 and TRBJ2-7; 11 bases map to TRBD2. The V gene end was trimmed by 2 bases and the J gene end by 7 bases; junction bases not matched to a gene: 10. This CDR3 region has 16 residues. Germline V gives CDR1 MNHEY, CDR2 SVGAGI. The CDR3 nucleotides are TGTGCCAGCAGTTACACGGTAGCGGGAGGGCCGCGGGAGCAGTACTTC. As protein: CASSYTVAGGPREQYF.

This clonotype was seen only a few times. Relative to the germline gene, one junction end is altered; a read error may explain this. V usage is TRBV20-1 and J usage is TRBJ2-5, with TRBD2 matching 8 bases. Per germline, CDR1 DFQATT and CDR2 SNEGSKA (reference sequence). This CDR3 is 14 amino acids long. The CDR3 DNA follows: TGTAGTGCTAAAGGGACTAGGAGTTTTGAGACCCAGTACTTC. It translates to CSAKGTRSFETQYF.

This clonotype has more than one count but fewer than ten. This rearrangement joins TRBV27 to TRBJ1-6; D gene ambiguous. Germline CDR1 is MNHEY and CDR2 is SMNVEV (reference sequence). With 6 bases removed from V and 5 bases from J, the gap between germline ends came to 8 bases. This CDR3 has 13 amino acids. CDR3 sequence reads: CASRSLNNSPLHF. The CDR3, as DNA: TGTGCCAGCAGAAGCCTCAATAATTCACCCCTCCACTTT.

A word on this clonotype: One end of the junction varies from germline; a read error may be responsible. This chain uses TRBV28 with TRBJ2-6; 8 bases line up with TRBD1. This CDR3 comprises 15 residues. Germline V gene sequence: CDR1 MDHEN, CDR2 SYDVKM. In DNA, the CDR3 is TGTGCCAGCAGGACAGGGGTCTCTGTGGCCAACGTCCTGACTTTC. This codes for CASRTGVSVANVLTF.

This clonotype was detected ten times or more. V is TRBV4-1 and J is TRBJ1-6, with 10 nucleotides matching TRBD1. The CDR3 runs to 16 residues. V trimming: 3 bases; J trimming: 7 bases; junction bases outside the gene matches: 6. CDR1 MGHRA and CDR2 YSYEKL come from the germline V gene. The DNA for the CDR3 is TGCGCCAGCAGCCAGGAGACAGGGGGCACGAATTCACCCCTCCACTTT. This gives the protein CASSQETGGTNSPLHF.

The rearrangement links TRBV6-6 to TRBJ2-1, with D uncertain. The CDR3 is 16 residues long. Germline assignment: CDR1 MNHNY and CDR2 SVGAGI (reference sequence). The V and J ends lost 0 bases and 5 bases respectively, with 14 bases between them. This CDR3 is CASSYSITRAHNEQFF. CDR3 sequence (DNA): TGTGCCAGCAGTTACTCGATTACAAGGGCGCACAATGAGCAGTTCTTC.

A few counts support this clonotype. The V and J genes are TRBV12-3 or TRBV12-4 and TRBJ1-6; no reliable D call. CDR3 size: 12 residues. The V and J ends lost 6 bases and 10 bases respectively, with 10 bases between them. For the CDR3, the DNA is TGTGCCAGCAGGCTAGGCGGATCACCCCTCCACTTT. Amino acids: CASRLGGSPLHF.

The table lists this clonotype with a few counts. V usage is TRBV4-3 and J usage is TRBJ2-2; D is perhaps TRBD1 or TRBD2 (7 bases each). CDR3 length equals 17 residues. Germline V gives CDR1 LGHNA, CDR2 YSLEER. V was cut by 1 base and J by 2 bases, with 14 bases left in between. CDR3 coding DNA: TGCGCCAGCAGCCAAGGAGCAGGGGGGGGCAACACCGGGGAGCTGTTTTTT. Protein product: CASSQGAGGGNTGELFF.

V gene TRBV6-2 or TRBV6-3 combines with J gene TRBJ2-7; 12 nucleotides match TRBD2. Germline values: CDR1 MNHEY, CDR2 SVGEGT. J lost 0 bases, V lost 10 bases, and 7 bases had no gene match. The CDR3 extends over 15 amino acids. CDR3 DNA sequence: TGTGCCATATCCGGGACTAGCGGGCTCTCCTACGAGCAGTACTTC. Residues: CAISGTSGLSYEQYF.

The chain links TRBV28 to TRBJ2-1, with 7 positions matching TRBD1. CDR3 length: 15 amino acids. Germline CDR1 MDHEN, CDR2 SYDVKM. J lost 0 bases, V lost 3 bases, and 2 bases had no gene match. The CDR3 region has the DNA TGTGCCAGCAGTTTCTACAGGGGCTCCTACAATGAGCAGTTCTTC. It is translated as CASSFYRGSYNEQFF.

This clonotype was detected a few times. The chain is built from TRBV7-2 and TRBJ2-7, with TRBD2 as a possible D gene (6 bases). The V gene's germline CDR1 is SGHTA and CDR2 FQGNSA. The CDR3 runs to 13 residues. The V and J ends lost 5 bases and 1 base respectively, with 9 bases between them. DNA for the CDR3: TGTGCCAGCAGCCCGGGGGTATCCTACGAGCAGTACTTC. It codes for CASSPGVSYEQYF.